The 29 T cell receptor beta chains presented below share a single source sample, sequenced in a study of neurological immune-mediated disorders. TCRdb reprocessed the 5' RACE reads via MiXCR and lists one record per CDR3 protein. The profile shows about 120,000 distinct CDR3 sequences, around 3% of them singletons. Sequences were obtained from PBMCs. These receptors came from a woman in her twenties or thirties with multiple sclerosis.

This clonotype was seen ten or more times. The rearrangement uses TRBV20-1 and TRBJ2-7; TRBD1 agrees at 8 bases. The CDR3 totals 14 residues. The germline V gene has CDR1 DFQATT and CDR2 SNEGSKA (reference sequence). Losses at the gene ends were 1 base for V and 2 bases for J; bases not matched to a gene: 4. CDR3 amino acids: CSARGPGGPYEQYF. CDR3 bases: TGCAGTGCTAGAGGTCCAGGGGGCCCCTACGAGCAGTACTTC.

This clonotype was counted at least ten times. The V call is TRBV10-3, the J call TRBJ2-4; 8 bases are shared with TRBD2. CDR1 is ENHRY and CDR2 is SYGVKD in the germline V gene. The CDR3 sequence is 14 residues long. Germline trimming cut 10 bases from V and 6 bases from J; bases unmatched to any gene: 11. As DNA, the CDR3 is TGTGCCACCTTGCCTTCCGGGGGGGGAAACATTCAGTACTTC. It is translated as CATLPSGGGNIQYF.

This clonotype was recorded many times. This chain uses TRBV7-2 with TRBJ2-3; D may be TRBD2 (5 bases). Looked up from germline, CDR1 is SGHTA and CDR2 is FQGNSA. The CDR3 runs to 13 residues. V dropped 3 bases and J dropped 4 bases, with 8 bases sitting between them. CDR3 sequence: CASSFGGADTQYF. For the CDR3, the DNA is TGTGCCAGCAGCTTTGGAGGAGCAGATACGCAGTATTTT.

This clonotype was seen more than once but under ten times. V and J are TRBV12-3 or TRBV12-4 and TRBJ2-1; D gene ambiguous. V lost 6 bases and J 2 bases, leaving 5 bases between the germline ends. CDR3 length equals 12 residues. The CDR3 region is CASRHTYNEQFF. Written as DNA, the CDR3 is TGTGCCAGCAGACACACCTACAATGAGCAGTTCTTC.

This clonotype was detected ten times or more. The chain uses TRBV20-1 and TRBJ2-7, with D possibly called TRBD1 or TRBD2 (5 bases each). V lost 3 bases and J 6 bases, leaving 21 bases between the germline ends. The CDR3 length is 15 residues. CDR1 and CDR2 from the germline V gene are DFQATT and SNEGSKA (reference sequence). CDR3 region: CSASLPGTIPSEQYF. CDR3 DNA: TGCAGTGCTAGTTTACCCGGGACGATCCCCTCCGAGCAGTACTTC.

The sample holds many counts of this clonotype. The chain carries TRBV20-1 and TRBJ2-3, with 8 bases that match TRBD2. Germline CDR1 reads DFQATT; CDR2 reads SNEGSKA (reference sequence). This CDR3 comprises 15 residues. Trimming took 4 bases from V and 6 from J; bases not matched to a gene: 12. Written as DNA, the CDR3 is TGCAGTGCTAAGGGCAACGCGGGAGGTTCCGATACGCAGTATTTT. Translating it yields CSAKGNAGGSDTQYF.

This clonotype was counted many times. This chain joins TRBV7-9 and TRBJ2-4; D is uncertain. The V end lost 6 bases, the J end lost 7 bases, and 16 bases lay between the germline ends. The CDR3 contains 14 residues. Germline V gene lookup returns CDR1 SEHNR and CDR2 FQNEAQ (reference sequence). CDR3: CASSLQVKGNIQYF. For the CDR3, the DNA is TGTGCCAGCAGTTTACAAGTTAAAGGGAACATTCAGTACTTC.

CDR3 sequence: CSASALPAGSNQPQHF. The CDR3 bases are TGCAGTGCTAGTGCCCTCCCGGCAGGGAGCAATCAGCCCCAGCATTTT. This sequence joins TRBV20-1 and TRBJ1-5, with D perhaps matching TRBD1 (5 bases). V was trimmed by 3 bases and J by 1 base, leaving 16 bases between them. Germline assignment: CDR1 DFQATT and CDR2 SNEGSKA (reference sequence). CDR3 size: 16 residues.

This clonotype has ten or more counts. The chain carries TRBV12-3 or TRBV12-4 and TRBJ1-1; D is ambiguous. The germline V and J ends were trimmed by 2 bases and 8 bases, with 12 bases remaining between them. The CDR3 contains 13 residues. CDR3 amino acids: CASSLPPQFEAFF. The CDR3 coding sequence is TGTGCCAGCAGTTTACCTCCACAGTTCGAAGCTTTCTTT.

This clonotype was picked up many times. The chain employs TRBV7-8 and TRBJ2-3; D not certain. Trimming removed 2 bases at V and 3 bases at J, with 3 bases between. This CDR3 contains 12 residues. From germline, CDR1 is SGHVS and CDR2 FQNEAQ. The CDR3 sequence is CASSLMTDTQYF. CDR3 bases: TGTGCCAGCAGCTTAATGACAGATACGCAGTATTTT.

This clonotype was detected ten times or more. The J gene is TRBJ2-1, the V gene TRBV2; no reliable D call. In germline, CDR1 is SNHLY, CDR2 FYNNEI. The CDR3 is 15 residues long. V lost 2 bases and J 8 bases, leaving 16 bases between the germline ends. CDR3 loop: CASSERTRVKDEQFF. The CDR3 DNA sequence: TGTGCCAGCAGTGAAAGGACCCGGGTTAAGGATGAGCAGTTCTTC.

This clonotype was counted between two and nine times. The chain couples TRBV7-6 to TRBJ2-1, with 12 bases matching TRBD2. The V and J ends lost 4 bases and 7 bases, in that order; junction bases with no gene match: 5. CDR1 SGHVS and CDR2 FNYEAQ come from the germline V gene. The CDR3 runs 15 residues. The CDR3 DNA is TGTGCCAGCAGCTCGGCGACTAGCGGGGGTAATGAGCAGTTCTTC. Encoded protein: CASSSATSGGNEQFF. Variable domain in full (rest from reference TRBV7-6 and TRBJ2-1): GAGVSQSPRYKVTKRGQDVALRCDPISGHVSLYWYRQALGQGPEFLTYFNYEAQQDKSGLPNDRFSAERPEGSISTLTIQRTEQRDSAMYRCASSSATSGGNEQFFGPGTRLTVL.

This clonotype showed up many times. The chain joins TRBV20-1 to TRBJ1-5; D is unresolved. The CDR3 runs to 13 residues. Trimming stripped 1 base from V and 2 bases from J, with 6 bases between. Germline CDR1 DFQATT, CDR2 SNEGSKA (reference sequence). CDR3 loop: CSARGQGNQPQHF. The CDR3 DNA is TGCAGTGCTAGAGGGCAGGGCAATCAGCCCCAGCATTTT.

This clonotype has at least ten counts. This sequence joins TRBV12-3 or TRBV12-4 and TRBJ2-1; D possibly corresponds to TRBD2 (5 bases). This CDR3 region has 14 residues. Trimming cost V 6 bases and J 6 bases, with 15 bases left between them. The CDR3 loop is CASSLGLGGNEQFF. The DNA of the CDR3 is TGTGCCAGCAGCCTCGGATTAGGAGGCAATGAGCAGTTCTTC.

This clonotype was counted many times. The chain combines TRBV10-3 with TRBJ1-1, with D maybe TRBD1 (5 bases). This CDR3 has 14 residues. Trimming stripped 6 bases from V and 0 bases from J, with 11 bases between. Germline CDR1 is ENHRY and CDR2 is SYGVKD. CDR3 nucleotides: TGTGCCATCAGGGCGGGACGGATGAACACTGAAGCTTTCTTT. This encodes CAIRAGRMNTEAFF.

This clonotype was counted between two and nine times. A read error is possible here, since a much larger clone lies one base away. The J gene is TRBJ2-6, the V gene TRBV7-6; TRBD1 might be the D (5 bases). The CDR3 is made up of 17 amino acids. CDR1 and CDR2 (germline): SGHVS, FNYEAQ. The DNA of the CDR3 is TGTGCCAGCAGCTCCCAGAGTCTGAGCTCTGGGGCCAAAGTCCTGACTTTC. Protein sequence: CASSSQSLSSGAKVLTF.

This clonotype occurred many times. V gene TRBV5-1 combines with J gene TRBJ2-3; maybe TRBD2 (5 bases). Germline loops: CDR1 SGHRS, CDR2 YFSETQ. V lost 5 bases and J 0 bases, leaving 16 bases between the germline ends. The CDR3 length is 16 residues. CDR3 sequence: CASRPLGRTSTDTQYF. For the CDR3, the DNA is TGCGCCAGCAGACCGCTGGGGAGAACAAGCACAGATACGCAGTATTTT.

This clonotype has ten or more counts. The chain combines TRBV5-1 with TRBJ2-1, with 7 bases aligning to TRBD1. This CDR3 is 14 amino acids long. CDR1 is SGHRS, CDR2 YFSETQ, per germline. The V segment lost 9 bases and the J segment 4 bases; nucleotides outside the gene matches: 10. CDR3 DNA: TGCGCCACCTCAACAGGGGACACGTACAATGAGCAGTTCTTC. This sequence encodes CATSTGDTYNEQFF.

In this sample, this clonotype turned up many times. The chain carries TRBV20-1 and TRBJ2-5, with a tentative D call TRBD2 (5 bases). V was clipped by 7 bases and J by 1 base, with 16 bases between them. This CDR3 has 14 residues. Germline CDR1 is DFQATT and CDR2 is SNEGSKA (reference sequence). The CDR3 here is CSVGSAGPQETQYF. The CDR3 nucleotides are TGCAGTGTCGGTTCGGCGGGCCCCCAAGAGACCCAGTACTTC.

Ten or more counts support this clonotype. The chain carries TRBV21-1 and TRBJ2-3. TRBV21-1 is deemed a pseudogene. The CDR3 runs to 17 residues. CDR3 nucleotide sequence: TGTGCCAGCAGCAAAGGCACAGAGAGAGAGGGCACAGATACGCAGTATTTT. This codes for CASSKGTEREGTDTQYF.

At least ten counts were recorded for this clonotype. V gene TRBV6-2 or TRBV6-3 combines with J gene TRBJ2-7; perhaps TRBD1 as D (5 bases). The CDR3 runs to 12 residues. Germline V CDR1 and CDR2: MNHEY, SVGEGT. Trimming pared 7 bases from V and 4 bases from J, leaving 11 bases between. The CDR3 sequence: CASNSGSYEQYF. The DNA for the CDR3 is TGTGCCAGCAACTCAGGGTCTTACGAGCAGTACTTC.

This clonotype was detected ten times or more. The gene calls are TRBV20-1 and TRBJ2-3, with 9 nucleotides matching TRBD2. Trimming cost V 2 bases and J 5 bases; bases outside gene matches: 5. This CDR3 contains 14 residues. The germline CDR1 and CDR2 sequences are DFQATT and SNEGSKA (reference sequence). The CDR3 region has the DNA TGCAGTGCTAGAATAGCGGGAGTGAGAGATACGCAGTATTTT. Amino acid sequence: CSARIAGVRDTQYF.

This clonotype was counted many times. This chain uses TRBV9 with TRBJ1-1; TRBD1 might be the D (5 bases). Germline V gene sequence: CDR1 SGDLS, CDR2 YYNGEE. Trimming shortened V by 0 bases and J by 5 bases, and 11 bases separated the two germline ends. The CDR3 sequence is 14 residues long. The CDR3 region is CASSVEGEGTEAFF. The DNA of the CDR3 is TGTGCCAGCAGCGTAGAAGGGGAGGGGACTGAAGCTTTCTTT.

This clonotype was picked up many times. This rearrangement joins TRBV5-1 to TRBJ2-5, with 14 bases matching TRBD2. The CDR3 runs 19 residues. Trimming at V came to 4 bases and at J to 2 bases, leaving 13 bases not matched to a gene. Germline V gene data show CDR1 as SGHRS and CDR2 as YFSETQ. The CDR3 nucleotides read TGCGCCAGCAGCCCAAGCATGACTAGCGGGGGGGCCTTTCAAGAGACCCAGTACTTC. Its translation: CASSPSMTSGGAFQETQYF.

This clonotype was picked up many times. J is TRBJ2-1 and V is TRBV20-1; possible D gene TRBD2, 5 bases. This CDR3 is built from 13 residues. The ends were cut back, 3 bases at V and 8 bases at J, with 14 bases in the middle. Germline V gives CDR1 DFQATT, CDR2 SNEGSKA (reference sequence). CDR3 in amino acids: CSASGLRAHEQFF. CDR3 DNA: TGCAGTGCTAGCGGACTCCGCGCCCATGAGCAGTTCTTC.

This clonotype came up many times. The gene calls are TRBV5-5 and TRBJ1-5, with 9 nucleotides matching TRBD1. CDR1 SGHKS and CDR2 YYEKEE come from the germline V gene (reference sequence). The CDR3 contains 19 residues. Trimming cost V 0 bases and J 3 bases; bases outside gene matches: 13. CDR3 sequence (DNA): TGTGCCAGCAGCTTGGCCGAATTAATAACAGGGGGCATCAATCAGCCCCAGCATTTT. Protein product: CASSLAELITGGINQPQHF.

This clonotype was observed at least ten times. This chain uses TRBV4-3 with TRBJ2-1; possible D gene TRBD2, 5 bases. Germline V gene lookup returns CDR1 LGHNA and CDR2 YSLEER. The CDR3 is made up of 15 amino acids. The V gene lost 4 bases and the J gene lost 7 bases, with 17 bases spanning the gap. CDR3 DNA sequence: TGCGCCAGCAGCCCCACGGCGGGCGTAGTGAATGAGCAGTTCTTC. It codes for CASSPTAGVVNEQFF.

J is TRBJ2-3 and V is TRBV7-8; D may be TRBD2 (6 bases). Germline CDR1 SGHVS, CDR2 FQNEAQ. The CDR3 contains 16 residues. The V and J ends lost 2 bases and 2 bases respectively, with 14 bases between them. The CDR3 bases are TGTGCCAGCAGCTTAAGGTTGGCGGGGCCCACAGATACGCAGTATTTT. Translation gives CASSLRLAGPTDTQYF.

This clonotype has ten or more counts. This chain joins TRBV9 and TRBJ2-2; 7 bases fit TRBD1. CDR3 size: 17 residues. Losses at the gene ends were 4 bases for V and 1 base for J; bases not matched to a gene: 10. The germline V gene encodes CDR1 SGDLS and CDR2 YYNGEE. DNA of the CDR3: TGTGCCAGCAGCCCTCATCCCGACAGGGTGAACACCGGGGAGCTGTTTTTT. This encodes CASSPHPDRVNTGELFF.